Each of the 26 T cell receptor beta chains below was sequenced from the same sample in a study of blood T cell repertoires in COVID-19. Assay: immunoSEQ multiplex PCR; the TCRdb copy retains only in-frame clones and omits some. Here the sample spans tens of thousands of clones, 73% being singletons. Sequenced input: peripheral blood. These receptors originate from a man aged 55-75 years with acute or convalescent COVID-19.

This clone was recorded at least ten times. The chain combines TRBV3-1 (or the pseudogene TRBV3-2) with TRBJ2-1; D is possibly TRBD2 (6 bases). Trimming stripped 8 bases from V and 0 bases from J, with 8 bases between. Germline-derived CDR1 and CDR2 are LGHDT and YNNKEL (reference sequence). The CDR3 runs 13 residues. CDR3 loop: CASRESSYNEQFF. The CDR3, as DNA: TGTGCCAGCCGGGAGAGCTCCTACAATGAGCAGTTCTTC.

In this sample, this clone turned up a few times. This CDR3 is also generated by other DNA sequences in the sample. This chain connects TRBV7-2 to TRBJ2-1; TRBD2 matches 7 bases. The germline gives CDR1 SGHTA, CDR2 FQGNSA. The J segment lost 6 bases and the V segment lost 5 bases, leaving 4 bases of the junction unmatched. The CDR3 runs to 13 residues. This CDR3 reads CASSPGLINEQFF. The CDR3 DNA is TGTGCCAGCAGCCCGGGACTAATCAATGAGCAGTTCTTC. The full variable domain, its missing parts supplied by reference TRBV7-2 and TRBJ2-1, is GAGVSQSPSNKVTEKGKDVELRCDPISGHTALYWYRQSLGQGLEFLIYFQGNSAPDKSGLPSDRFSAERTGGSVSTLTIQRTQQEDSAVYLCASSPGLINEQFFGPGTRLTVL.

This chain uses TRBV3-1 (or the pseudogene TRBV3-2) with TRBJ2-1; no reliable D call. The CDR3 is 16 amino acids. Germline V gene data show CDR1 as LGHDT and CDR2 as YNNKEL (reference sequence). Trimming cost V 3 bases and J 2 bases, with 14 bases left between them. Here the CDR3 reads CASSHQSRLPYNEQFF. The CDR3 DNA sequence: TGTGCCAGCAGCCACCAGTCGCGGTTGCCCTACAATGAGCAGTTCTTC.

This chain links TRBV5-1 with TRBJ2-7, with 8 bases identical to TRBD1. CDR1 SGHRS and CDR2 YFSETQ come from the germline V gene. This CDR3 comprises 15 residues. V was clipped by 2 bases and J by 5 bases; unmatched bases: 9. CDR3 loop: CASSFRGQGDDEQYF. The CDR3 region has the DNA TGCGCCAGCAGCTTTAGAGGACAGGGCGATGACGAGCAGTACTTC.

This sequence joins TRBV7-9 and TRBJ1-5; D not certain. V gave up 3 bases and J gave up 5 bases, with 5 bases separating them. This CDR3 region has 12 residues. The germline gives CDR1 SEHNR, CDR2 FQNEAQ (reference sequence). The CDR3 DNA is TGTGCCAGCAGCTTCGGAGATCAGCCCCAGCATTTT. Protein product: CASSFGDQPQHF.

This chain connects TRBV7-7 to TRBJ2-2, with a weak D call TRBD2 (5 bases). Looked up from germline, CDR1 is SSHAT and CDR2 is FNYEAQ (reference sequence). The CDR3 is 16 residues long. V was clipped by 1 base and J by 1 base, with 10 bases between them. The CDR3 sequence: CASSLDLAGNTGELFF. CDR3 sequence (DNA): TGTGCCAGCAGCTTAGACCTGGCGGGGAACACCGGGGAGCTGTTTTTT. Full variable domain (rest looked up from reference TRBV7-7 and TRBJ2-2): GAGVSQSPRYKVTKRGQDVTLRCDPISSHATLYWYQQALGQGPEFLTYFNYEAQPDKSGLPSDRFSAERPEGSISTLTIQRTEQRDSAMYRCASSLDLAGNTGELFFGEGSRLTVL.

V is TRBV5-1 and J is TRBJ2-2; D might be TRBD2 (6 bases). Looked up from germline, CDR1 is SGHRS and CDR2 is YFSETQ. With 4 bases removed from V and 3 bases from J, the gap between germline ends came to 13 bases. The CDR3 has 15 residues. The CDR3 here is CASSAEGTYTGELFF. The CDR3 region has the DNA TGCGCCAGCAGCGCGGAGGGGACTTACACCGGGGAGCTGTTTTTT.

This chain's CDR3 is CASSQDRTSGVDEQFF. As DNA, the CDR3 is TGTGCCAGCAGCCAAGATCGAACTAGCGGGGTTGATGAGCAGTTCTTC. This chain connects TRBV14 to TRBJ2-1; TRBD2 aligns across 10 bases. CDR1 and CDR2 (germline): SGHDN, FVKESK. There are 16 residues in the CDR3. The J segment lost 8 bases and the V segment lost 0 bases, leaving 7 bases of the junction unmatched.

This chain joins TRBV5-6 and TRBJ1-2; the D is unclear. The V gene's germline CDR1 is SGHDT and CDR2 YYEEEE. This CDR3 contains 16 residues. V lost 0 bases to trimming and J lost 0 bases, with 12 bases between them. The CDR3 DNA follows: TGTGCCAGCAGCTTGGATCTCGGAGAAACTAACTATGGCTACACCTTC. Translating gives CASSLDLGETNYGYTF.

The chain uses TRBV5-1 and TRBJ2-7; tentative D call: TRBD2 (5 bases). Germline CDR1 reads SGHRS; CDR2 reads YFSETQ. The CDR3 runs 14 residues. V lost 0 bases and J 4 bases, leaving 11 bases between the germline ends. CDR3 protein: CASSLGSTTYEQYF. The DNA for the CDR3 is TGCGCCAGCAGCTTGGGGTCGACTACTTACGAGCAGTACTTC.

This clone was counted a few times. The V and J genes are TRBV27 and TRBJ2-7, with 7 bases that match TRBD2. CDR1 is MNHEY, CDR2 SMNVEV, per germline (reference sequence). The junction had 4 bases not matched to a gene; V was cut back by 6 bases and J by 2 bases. This CDR3 has 13 residues. CDR3 nucleotide sequence: TGTGCCAGCAGAGAGCGGGGTACCTACGAGCAGTACGTC. Amino acids: CASRERGTYEQYV.

The CDR3 bases are TGTGCCAGCAGACAGGGTAGGAATGAAAAACTGTTTTTT. Translation gives CASRQGRNEKLFF. The chain uses TRBV3-1 (or the pseudogene TRBV3-2) and TRBJ1-4; tentatively, D is TRBD1 (6 bases). The V end lost 6 bases, the J end lost 5 bases, and 10 bases lay between the germline ends. Germline-derived CDR1 and CDR2 are LGHDT and YNNKEL (reference sequence). CDR3 length: 13 amino acids.

The rearrangement uses TRBV4-1 and TRBJ2-5; 9 nucleotides agree with TRBD2. CDR1 MGHRA and CDR2 YSYEKL come from the germline V gene. The CDR3 is made up of 15 amino acids. V lost 4 bases, J lost 5 bases, and 8 bases stayed unmatched. The CDR3 sequence: CASSRYTGTSETQYF. Here the CDR3 DNA reads TGCGCCAGCAGCCGATACACCGGGACTAGCGAGACCCAGTACTTC.

This clone has more than one count but fewer than ten. This CDR3 is CASSRTGNYEQYF. DNA for the CDR3: TGTGCCAGCAGCCGGACAGGAAACTACGAGCAGTACTTC. This rearrangement joins TRBV5-8 to TRBJ2-7; 7 bases match TRBD1. The germline V gene has CDR1 SGHTS and CDR2 YDEGEE. The V and J ends lost 4 bases and 3 bases, in that order; junction bases with no gene match: 4. CDR3 length: 13 residues.

This chain uses TRBV24-1 with TRBJ1-4; 8 bases fit TRBD1. This CDR3 is 15 amino acids long. J lost 8 bases, V lost 4 bases, and 8 bases had no gene match. Germline V gene sequence: CDR1 KGHDR, CDR2 SFDVKD. This CDR3 reads CATSESTGGGEKLFF. CDR3 nucleotides: TGTGCCACCAGTGAGTCTACAGGGGGAGGAGAAAAACTGTTTTTT.

Only one count was recorded for this clone. DNA for the CDR3: TGTGCCAGCAGTTCTACTAGCGGGAGGTTTTACGAGCAGTACTTC. It specifies CASSSTSGRFYEQYF. The chain employs TRBV28 and TRBJ2-7; 12 bases align to TRBD2. The CDR3 totals 15 residues. J was trimmed by 4 bases and V by 4 bases; bases with no gene match: 5. Germline V CDR1 and CDR2: MDHEN, SYDVKM.

The chain employs TRBV4-1 and TRBJ1-1; maybe TRBD1 (6 bases). The length of the CDR3 is 15 residues. Trimming removed 4 bases at V and 0 bases at J, with 12 bases between. CDR1 is MGHRA, CDR2 YSYEKL, per germline. In DNA, the CDR3 is TGCGCCAGCAGCCGTGGACAGAACATGAACACTGAAGCTTTCTTT. Protein product: CASSRGQNMNTEAFF.

CDR3 loop: CASNKLGTHEQYF. CDR3 coding DNA: TGTGCCAGCAACAAATTGGGGACACACGAGCAGTACTTC. This chain connects TRBV12-3 or TRBV12-4 to TRBJ2-7, with a possible D match to TRBD1 (6 bases). The ends were cut back, 7 bases at V and 5 bases at J, with 15 bases in the middle. This CDR3 spans 13 amino acids.

The rearrangement joins TRBV2 to TRBJ2-7; 8 nucleotides match TRBD2. The length of the CDR3 is 14 residues. Germline loops: CDR1 SNHLY, CDR2 FYNNEI. V was pared by 8 bases and J by 3 bases, with 9 bases of the junction left unmatched. The CDR3 sequence is CASLSGTRGYEQYF. Here the CDR3 DNA reads TGTGCCAGCCTGAGTGGGACTAGGGGCTACGAGCAGTACTTC.

The V call is TRBV3-1 (or the pseudogene TRBV3-2), the J call TRBJ2-5; 7 bases line up with TRBD2. The V gene end was trimmed by 4 bases and the J gene end by 1 base; junction bases not matched to a gene: 6. There are 15 residues in the CDR3. Germline V gene sequence: CDR1 LGHDT, CDR2 YNNKEL (reference sequence). CDR3 nucleotide sequence: TGTGCCAGCAGCCTCCGGACTAGTCCCCAAGAGACCCAGTACTTC. It translates to CASSLRTSPQETQYF.

Only a few counts were recorded for this clone. The rearrangement uses TRBV19 and TRBJ1-5; D gene unclear. The germline CDR1 and CDR2 sequences are LNHDA and SQIVND (reference sequence). This CDR3 is 15 amino acids long. V was shortened by 7 bases and J by 0 bases, with 13 bases between the two germline ends. CDR3: CASKPQPYSNQPQHF. The CDR3 DNA reads TGTGCCAGTAAACCACAGCCTTATAGCAATCAGCCCCAGCATTTT.

The chain links TRBV6-1 to TRBJ2-1; 7 nucleotides match TRBD2. The CDR3 extends over 14 amino acids. CDR1 is MNHNS and CDR2 is SASEGT in the germline V gene. V dropped 3 bases and J dropped 9; count of bases not matched to a gene: 8. Here the CDR3 reads CASSEGGGVGEQFF. The DNA for the CDR3 is TGTGCCAGCAGTGAGGGGGGAGGGGTCGGTGAGCAGTTCTTC.

CDR3 DNA: TGTGCCAGTAGCCTCAGGGATCAGCCCCAGCATTTT. Protein product: CASSLRDQPQHF. The chain joins TRBV19 to TRBJ1-5, with D perhaps matching TRBD1 (5 bases). Trimming removed 6 bases at V and 5 bases at J, with 8 bases between. Germline lookup yields CDR1 LNHDA and CDR2 SQIVND (reference sequence). The CDR3 extends over 12 amino acids.

The gene calls are TRBV7-9 and TRBJ2-1, with TRBD1 matching over 9 bases. V gave up 5 bases and J gave up 4 bases; unmatched junction bases: 6. The CDR3 has 15 amino acids. Germline V gives CDR1 SEHNR, CDR2 FQNEAQ (reference sequence). DNA for the CDR3: TGTGCCAGCAGCCCGGGACAGGGCGGTTACAATGAGCAGTTCTTC. Residues: CASSPGQGGYNEQFF.

The chain has TRBV5-4 and TRBJ2-1, with 11 bases aligning to TRBD2. The CDR3 sequence is 14 residues long. Germline V gives CDR1 SGHNT, CDR2 YYREEE (reference sequence). Trimming at V came to 6 bases and at J to 5 bases, leaving 4 bases not matched to a gene. CDR3 protein: CASNGLAGNNEQFF. CDR3 nucleotides: TGTGCCAGCAACGGACTAGCGGGCAACAATGAGCAGTTCTTC.

This chain uses TRBV5-1 with TRBJ2-3; 9 bases map to TRBD1. The CDR3 is 16 residues long. V trimming: 3 bases; J trimming: 7 bases; junction bases outside the gene matches: 12. Germline V gene sequence: CDR1 SGHRS, CDR2 YFSETQ. The CDR3, as DNA: TGCGCCAGCAGCTCTGAATTCGGGACAGGGATACATACGCAGTATTTT. Translated, it gives CASSSEFGTGIHTQYF.